This T cell receptor (beta chain) was found in a study of patients and donors after allogeneic stem cell transplantation. The junction had 8 bases not matched to a gene; V was cut back by 6 bases and J by 2 bases. There are 15 residues in the CDR3. TCRdb recomputed calls from the RT-PCR reads with MiXCR, one row per CDR3 protein. This table has 98,000 or so distinct CDR3 sequences, over 30% appearing once. This clonotype has a handful of counts. This chain uses TRBV12-3 or TRBV12-4 with TRBJ2-3; 7 bases are shared with TRBD2. The sequenced material came from blood, either unsorted or a sorted T cell fraction (not recorded which). This TCR derives from a human donor who was either an allogeneic HSCT recipient or a stem cell or donor lymphocyte infusion donor (not recorded which). It is not recorded whose cells these are; they may come from a transplant donor. In DNA, the CDR3 is TGTGCCAGCAGCCTGAGCGGGACCCCCACAGATACGCAGTATTTT. Translating it yields CASSLSGTPTDTQYF.